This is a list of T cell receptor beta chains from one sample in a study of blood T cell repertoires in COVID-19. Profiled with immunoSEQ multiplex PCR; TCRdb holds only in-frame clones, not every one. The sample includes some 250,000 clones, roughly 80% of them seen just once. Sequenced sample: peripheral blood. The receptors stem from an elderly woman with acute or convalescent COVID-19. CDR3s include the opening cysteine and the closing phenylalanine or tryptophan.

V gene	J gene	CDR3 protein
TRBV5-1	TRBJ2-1	CASSFGSPSGEQFF
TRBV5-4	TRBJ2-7	CASSLVQGDYEQYF
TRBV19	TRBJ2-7	CASSINPTKAYEQYF
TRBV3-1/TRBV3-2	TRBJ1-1	CASSQGGGNTEAFF
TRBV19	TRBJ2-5	CASSKNEAEQYF
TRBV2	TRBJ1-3	CASRLDRVAGNTIYF
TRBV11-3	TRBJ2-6	CASSFHSGANVLTF
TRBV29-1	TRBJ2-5	CSAPGGGALETQYF
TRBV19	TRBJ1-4	CASSNRLGGEKLFF
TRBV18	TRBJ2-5	CASSPGWGGETQYF
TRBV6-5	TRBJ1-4	CASRLTGGEGEKLFF
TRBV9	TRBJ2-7	CASRSGQGTGEQYF
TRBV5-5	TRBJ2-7	CASSFQGAHEQYF
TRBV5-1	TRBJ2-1	CASSLVASGEYNEQFF
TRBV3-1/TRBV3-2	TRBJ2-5	CASSQAGGGETQYF
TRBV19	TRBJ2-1	CASRNLGQFNNEQFF
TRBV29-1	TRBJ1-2	CSVEDPPGRVSAGYTF
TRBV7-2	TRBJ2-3	CASSSGLAGGTDTQYF
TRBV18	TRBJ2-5	CASSPEGTQYF
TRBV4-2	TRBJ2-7	CASSHQDGGGVYEQYF
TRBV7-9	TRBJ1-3	CASSPASGGAGNTIYF
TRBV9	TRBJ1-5	CASSGGNSEQPQHF
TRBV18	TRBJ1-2	CASSPSGDGYTF
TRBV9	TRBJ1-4	CASSVGAGGSQTNEKLFF
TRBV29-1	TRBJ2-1	CSVERKREMDEQFF
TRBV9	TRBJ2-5	CASSVAGRGGAETQYF
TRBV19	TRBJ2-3	CASSIVTGKGADTQYF
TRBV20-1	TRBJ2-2	CSAGTTGELFF
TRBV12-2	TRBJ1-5	CASRLAPGAWGNQPQHF
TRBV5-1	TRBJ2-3	CASSQAGTSAGRDTQYF
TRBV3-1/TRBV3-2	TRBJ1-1	CASSQRSGVAEAFF